The following is a T cell receptor beta chain sequence with its context. No antigen is known for it. Measured with immunoSEQ multiplex PCR; TCRdb has only the in-frame clones, and not every one. The repertoire holds about 120,000 clones, with less than 95% as singletons. The sample originates from a study of T cell responses to AZD1222 COVID-19 vaccine. The V gene's germline CDR1 is SGHVS and CDR2 FNYEAQ. V lost 5 bases to trimming and J lost 2 bases, with 12 bases between them. The CDR3 contains 14 residues. Study-wide points: Seropositivity was recorded at baseline in only a handful of AZD1222 recipients.

Sample: peripheral blood, taken on day 0 of MenACWY control vaccination. The clonotype comes from an adult in good health. The chain recombines TRBV7-6 with TRBJ1-2; D is possibly TRBD1 (6 bases). CDR3 loop: CASSPNTGNYGYTF. The CDR3, as DNA: TGTGCCAGCAGCCCCAATACAGGGAACTATGGCTACACCTTC.